This T cell receptor beta chain stems from a study of cytomegalovirus exposure and HLA in healthy donors (dated by TCRdb to 2015 to 2018). The study in broad terms: An earlier analysis of some 600 of the donors reported 276 Gb of sequence data and about 120 million unique TCR beta sequences obtained from about 170 million T cells. Approximately 300 gigabases of sequencing data and tens of millions of unique TCR sequences made up an early release that covered 500 to 650 HLA-typed donors. Of the 398 genotyped donors, 65% to 90% fell in the genetic ancestry cluster associated with self-reported Caucasian donors. The study was designed to test whether signatures of past pathogen exposure could be identified by cataloging public T cell receptors. Using immunosequencing, the study profiled T cell repertoires from approximately 700 subjects and related those repertoires to cytomegalovirus serostatus. Along with the roughly 700-subject first cohort, a separate validation cohort of over a hundred different subjects was used. To predict cytomegalovirus infection status, the study brought together high-throughput TCR immunosequencing, statistical association of individual TCRs with disease status, and machine learning. A later analysis re-analyzed previously published TCR beta repertoires from 600 to 850 donors and added high-resolution HLA genotyping to study TCR occurrence patterns. Rather than using new phenotypic data, the later analysis identified candidate immune exposures from TCR beta sequences and from how often those sequences occurred across donors. An earlier analysis of several hundred of the donors applied high-throughput TCR beta sequencing to assess whether each TCR beta V gene segment acted as functional or pseudogenic. Donor age, sex, ethnicity and CMV serostatus were compiled together with the repertoire data. A later genetic analysis took genome-wide SNP genotypes for about 55% of the 666 donors and used that subset as a discovery cohort. All discovery cohort repertoires had been generated on a single sequencing platform. HLA typing included class I and class II loci at four-digit resolution. Typing coverage differed by locus: A, B, C, DRB1 and DQB1 were typed in roughly 620-630 donors, DQA1 in 522, DPA1 in around 610, and DPB1 in just under 490. About five DR-DQ haplotypes were handled as single units for association and clustering, since linkage in the cohort was strong. Among around 400 genotyped donors of the cohort, an average of approximately 240,000 unique TCR beta nucleotide sequences was sequenced per donor, of which 15% to 20% were non-productive.

The cohort was made up of several hundred healthy bone marrow donors. At the time of sampling, every cohort member was nominally healthy, though immune exposures that went unrecorded were likely present. Of the 666 cohort members, about 280 had positive CMV serostatus and about 360 had negative CMV serostatus, and CMV serostatus was not recorded for the donor. Every donor gave a peripheral blood sample, and the peripheral blood mononuclear cells from that sample were used for TCR beta sequencing. Genomic DNA extraction from the blood cell samples was performed with the Qiagen DNeasy Blood Extraction Kit. Study-wide findings and limitations: The cohort was sequenced for TCR beta chains only, and without alpha or paired-chain data the features that could be detected were limited. A later analysis found that HLA-associated TCR beta chains were more clonally expanded and had lower generation probabilities than equally common non-associated chains. According to a later analysis, TCR association rates differed among HLA loci, with DRB1 alleles showing the most associated TCRs and HLA-C alleles showing the fewest. In a later analysis, around 17,000 TCR beta sequences were associated with specific HLA alleles at a false discovery rate of 0.05. A further reported finding was that TCR beta sequences accurately predicted the HLA-A and HLA-B alleles for most subjects in the first cohort. Most CMV-associated TCR beta chains appeared to be HLA-restricted in a later analysis, and the HLA associations seemed to be driven largely by CMV exposure. Presence/absence analyses assumed roughly uniform sequencing depth across donors, an assumption that may not hold. Because counts were too low, roughly 18 rarely observed V segments, including chromosome 9 orphons, were left out of the earlier analysis of over 550 of the donors. The sequencing pipeline was judged likely to have produced a cluster of highly shared sequence variants as a technical artifact. A later genetic analysis associated a missense DCLRE1C variant with V-gene and J-gene trimming of TCR beta chains, and an independent cohort replicated the association. Cytomegalovirus status was reported to be diagnosed by the classifier with high specificity and sensitivity in both the original and validation cohorts. The authors suggested that the approach could potentially be extended to other disease states and immunological phenotypes. Immune exposure information for the cohort was limited to CMV serostatus. Several of the top co-occurrence clusters appeared to be linked to parvovirus B19, influenza, CMV and Epstein-Barr virus, according to a later analysis. Broadly in line with IMGT annotations, most TCR beta V segments showed up in productive rearrangements about 87% or about 30% of the time in an earlier analysis of several hundred of the donors. In the study, approximately 160 TCR beta chains were listed as associated with cytomegalovirus. A few of the identified cytomegalovirus-associated TCR beta chains were confirmed in vitro to be specific for cytomegalovirus antigens. Most TCR sequences were seen in very few donors, while some public TCRs were found in many individuals. Compared with the 666-donor mean, donors in an Asian-associated ancestry cluster had fewer N-insertions in productive TCRs, according to a later genetic analysis. When HLA alleles, especially DR and DQ, strongly co-occurred, attributing TCR associations to individual alleles was difficult. Because some donors lacked HLA typing at each locus, the association tests relied only on the typed subset. Correlated functional status among segregating V segments might be attributable to linkage disequilibrium, but an unknown experimental factor could not be ruled out.

Library creation used the immunoSEQ multiplex PCR assay. For the multiplex PCR, a mixture combining 60 forward primers for TCR Vbeta segments and 13 reverse primers for TCR Jbeta segments was used. The CDR3 region of rearranged TCR beta genes was amplified from genomic DNA with a multiplex PCR assay. On the Illumina HiSeq System, the amplified TCR beta libraries were sequenced as 87-base-pair reads. In the paper's pipeline: In a later analysis, tens of millions of unique TCR beta chains were counted across the roughly 700 repertoires, and roughly 11 million of these chains were shared by at least two donors. Raw reads were error-corrected and collapsed into unique sequences by a nearest-neighbor algorithm in which closely related sequences were merged to remove PCR and sequencing errors. Alignment of CDR3 sequences to IMGT reference sequences was used to assign V, D and J gene segments. For a sequence to be retained, at least a six-nucleotide match to both a V gene segment and a J gene segment was required. Rearrangements were called productive when the CDR3 lacked stop codons and stayed in frame with V and J; all others were non-productive. CDR3 was defined according to IMGT convention as the region running from the second conserved V-encoded cysteine to the conserved J-encoded phenylalanine. Sequences without an unambiguous match to a single V gene segment were excluded from the earlier analysis of 500 to 700 of the donors. In an earlier analysis of 450 to 750 of the donors, a V segment was called functional when productive rearrangements were above 56.7%, and segregating when the standard deviation between donors exceeded 5%. A statistical classification framework was built for diagnosing cytomegalovirus status from the catalog of TCR beta chain sequences. In a later analysis, V and J genes were assigned by comparing TCR nucleotide sequences against IMGT/GENE-DB human TR gene sequences. In a later analysis, CDR3 sequences and most-parsimonious VDJ recombination scenarios were assigned using the TCRdist pipeline. In a later analysis, every TCR beta chain was defined by the combination of its CDR3 amino acid sequence and its V-gene family, and reads without a unique V-gene family were dropped. As a way to deal with suspected cross-contamination and a sequencing artifact, a later analysis dropped approximately 590 nucleotide sequences that were highly shared and had low generation probability. For each public chain, a later analysis derived a clonal expansion index from normalized ranks of inferred template counts within each repertoire. In a later analysis, generation probabilities were computed with a VDJ recombination model fitted to out-of-frame rearrangements, and the resulting probabilities were checked against IGoR. Hypergeometric tests were used in a later analysis to score TCR-TCR, TCR-HLA and TCR-CMV co-occurrence, with a repertoire-size bias correction applied to the TCR pairs. False discovery rates were estimated in a later analysis by permuting HLA or CMV assignments 20 times. In a later analysis, co-occurring TCRs were grouped using DBSCAN, with TCRdist sequence similarity added in when clustering inside HLA-allele-positive subsets. Repertoires with fewer than 30,000 or more than 120,000 public chains were left out of co-occurrence clustering, as were four to six repertoires with anomalous nucleotide sharing. TCRdb retrieved this table from immuneACCESS and kept in-frame rearrangements only. Not all clones are present; in checked studies, unresolved V genes account for under half, and no reason is known for the remainder. The DNA gave D and trimming, while V, J and clone size come from that table. The sample table shows approximately 150,000 clones, and 55% to 75% are seen once. The leading ten clones occupy over 2% of the sample.

This clone showed up just a few times. Its binding antigen is unknown. The input lacks base qualities; no much larger clone sits a single base away. Sequenced: PBMCs. This receptor was identified in a human donor in good health.

The CDR3 protein is CASSINPQGGYGYTF. The bases read TGTGCCAGTAGTATAAACCCCCAGGGCGGCTATGGCTACACCTTC. The rearrangement combines TRBV19 with TRBJ1-2, with TRBD1 as a weak D call on 5 bases. V is pared back by 2 bases and J by 4 bases, with 14 bases lying between the germline termini. Measured from the cysteine to the phenylalanine, the CDR3 is 15 residues long. Just the 45-base CDR3 DNA is kept, in frame starting at base 1. From the germline V gene (reference sequence), CDR1 is LNHDA and CDR2 is SQIVND.